This T cell receptor (beta chain) was retrieved from a study of T cell responses to AZD1222 COVID-19 vaccine. On the study more broadly: Second doses at about 4 or about 12 weeks were pooled.

V shed 5 bases and J shed 0 bases, with 15 bases lying between them. The CDR3 runs 16 residues. Germline CDR1 reads MNHEY; CDR2 reads SVGEGT. This table comes from immunoSEQ multiplex PCR, and its TCRdb copy is limited to in-frame clones, with some not included. The table records about 97,000 clones, about 88% of them present only once. This clone has only one observation. The V and J genes are TRBV6-2 or TRBV6-3 and TRBJ2-3, with D possibly matching TRBD1 (7 bases). The sample was peripheral blood, taken on day 0 of AZD1222 vaccination. The clonotype originates from an adult in good health. The CDR3 is CASSAGQIASTDTQYF. The CDR3 bases are TGTGCCAGCAGTGCGGGACAGATCGCTAGCACAGATACGCAGTATTTT.